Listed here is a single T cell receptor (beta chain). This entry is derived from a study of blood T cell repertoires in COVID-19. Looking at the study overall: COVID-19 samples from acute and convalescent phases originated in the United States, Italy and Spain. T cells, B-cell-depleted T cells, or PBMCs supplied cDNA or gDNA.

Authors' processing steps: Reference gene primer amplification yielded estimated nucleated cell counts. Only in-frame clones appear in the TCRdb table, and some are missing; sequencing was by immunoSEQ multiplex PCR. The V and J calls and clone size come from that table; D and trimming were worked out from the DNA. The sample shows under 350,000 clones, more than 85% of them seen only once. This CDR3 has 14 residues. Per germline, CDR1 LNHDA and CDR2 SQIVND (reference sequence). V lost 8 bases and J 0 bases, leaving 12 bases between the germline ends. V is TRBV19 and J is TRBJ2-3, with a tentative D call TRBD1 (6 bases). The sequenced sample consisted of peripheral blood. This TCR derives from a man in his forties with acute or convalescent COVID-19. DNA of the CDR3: TGTGCCAGTGGACAGTCTCATAGCACAGATACGCAGTATTTT. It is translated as CASGQSHSTDTQYF.